Many counts were recorded for the clone carrying this T cell receptor (beta chain). These data originate in a study of early T cells in non-severe SARS-CoV-2 infection. CDR3 size: 15 residues. CDR1 and CDR2 from the germline V gene are MNHEY and SVGEGT. V lost 2 bases, J lost 3 bases, and 6 bases stayed unmatched. Individual cDNA molecules were tagged with unique molecular identifiers. TCRdb used MiXCR to reprocess the 5' RACE reads, holding one entry per CDR3 protein. The sample lists 35,000 to 45,000 distinct CDR3 sequences, about 6.8% occurring once. Sequenced material: whole blood, taken at baseline. V and J are TRBV6-2 or TRBV6-3 and TRBJ2-7; 8 bases are shared with TRBD1. The TCR comes from an adult who was a healthcare worker with PCR-confirmed SARS-CoV-2 infection or an uninfected control (not recorded which). The CDR3 loop is CASSYPGQVYYEQYF. For the CDR3, the DNA is TGTGCCAGCAGTTACCCGGGACAGGTCTACTACGAGCAGTACTTC.